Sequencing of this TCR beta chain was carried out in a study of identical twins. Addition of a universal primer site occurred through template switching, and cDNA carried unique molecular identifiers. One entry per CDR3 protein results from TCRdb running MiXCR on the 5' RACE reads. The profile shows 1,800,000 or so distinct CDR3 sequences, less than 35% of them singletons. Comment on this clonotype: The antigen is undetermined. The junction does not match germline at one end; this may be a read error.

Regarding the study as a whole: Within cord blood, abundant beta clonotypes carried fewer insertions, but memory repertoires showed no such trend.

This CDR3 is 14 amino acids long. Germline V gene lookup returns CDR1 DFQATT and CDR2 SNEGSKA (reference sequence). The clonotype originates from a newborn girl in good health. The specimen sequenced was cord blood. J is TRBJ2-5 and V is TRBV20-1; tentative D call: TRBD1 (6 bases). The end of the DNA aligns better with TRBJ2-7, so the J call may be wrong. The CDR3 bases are TGCAGTACTAGTTTAGGCAGGGGCCGCTACGAGCAGTACTTC. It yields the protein CSTSLGRGRYEQYF.